This T cell receptor (beta chain) comes out of a study of blood T cell repertoires in COVID-19. Germline V gives CDR1 SGHTA, CDR2 FQGNSA. Trimming at V came to 4 bases and at J to 10 bases, leaving 6 bases not matched to a gene. The CDR3 runs to 14 residues. Measured with immunoSEQ multiplex PCR; TCRdb has only the in-frame clones, and not every one. The data show about 100,000 clones, about 83% seen once. The clonotype comes from a woman between 70 and 85 years old with acute or convalescent COVID-19. Sequencing was carried out using peripheral blood. J is TRBJ1-6 and V is TRBV7-2; 8 bases align to TRBD1. The CDR3 sequence is CASSSGQGQSPLHF. The CDR3 DNA reads TGTGCCAGCAGCTCTGGACAGGGACAGTCACCCCTCCACTTT.